This T cell receptor beta chain was recorded in a study of somatic mutations in cytotoxic T cells in rheumatoid arthritis. Produced via immunoSEQ multiplex PCR; TCRdb's table is partial and in-frame only. Counted here are about 25,000 clones, nearly 75% occurring once; the ten biggest clones make up 9.5% to 10%. This clone was counted between two and nine times. The CDR3 totals 14 residues. The V and J ends lost 6 bases and 6 bases respectively, with 14 bases between them. CDR1 and CDR2 from the germline V gene are SEHNR and FQNEAQ (reference sequence). This receptor was taken from a woman under 30 in good health. The source material was CD8+ T cells sorted from blood. This chain connects TRBV7-9 to TRBJ2-2, with D perhaps matching TRBD2 (6 bases). The CDR3 DNA sequence: TGTGCCAGCAGGGGGGGAGTGAATCCCGGGGAGCTGTTTTTT. The encoded protein is CASRGGVNPGELFF.